Below, 20 T cell receptor beta chains from the same sample are listed, as sequenced in a study of blood T cell repertoires in COVID-19. The method was immunoSEQ multiplex PCR; TCRdb's version includes in-frame clones alone and lacks a portion of them. Altogether under 250,000 clones are present, around nine tenths being singletons, with the ten largest covering around 1.5%. Sequencing was performed on peripheral blood. The receptor source for this set is a woman in her fifties or sixties who had recovered from COVID-19.

This chain uses TRBV7-3 with TRBJ2-5; D is ambiguous. The CDR3 sequence is 14 residues long. Germline CDR1 SGHTA, CDR2 FQGTGA. V lost 1 base, J lost 4 bases, and 10 bases lay in between. The CDR3 spells CASSLNRSAETQYF. The CDR3, as DNA: TGTGCCAGCAGCTTAAATAGATCCGCAGAGACCCAGTACTTC.

This rearrangement joins TRBV13 to TRBJ2-5, with 10 bases that match TRBD1. The CDR3 runs 16 residues. Trimming at V came to 6 bases and at J to 5 bases, leaving 12 bases not matched to a gene. Germline CDR1 PRHDT, CDR2 FYEKMQ (reference sequence). This chain's CDR3 is CASSRNPGTGAETQYF. CDR3 in DNA: TGTGCCAGCAGTCGAAACCCCGGGACAGGGGCGGAGACCCAGTACTTC.

The J gene is TRBJ1-2, the V gene TRBV3-1 (or the pseudogene TRBV3-2); D is unresolved. This CDR3 contains 14 residues. In germline, CDR1 is LGHDT, CDR2 YNNKEL (reference sequence). Trimming stripped 1 base from V and 0 bases from J, with 6 bases between. CDR3 protein: CASSQGGANYGYTF. The DNA for the CDR3 is TGTGCCAGCAGCCAAGGGGGAGCTAACTATGGCTACACCTTC.

CDR3 sequence reads: CASRRPGWETQYF. The CDR3, as DNA: TGTGCCAGCAGGCGACCCGGGTGGGAGACCCAGTACTTC. The genes are TRBV27 and TRBJ2-5; D uncertain. V dropped 6 bases and J dropped 5 bases, with 13 bases sitting between them. CDR1 and CDR2 from the germline V gene are MNHEY and SMNVEV (reference sequence). The CDR3 has 13 amino acids.

This chain uses TRBV27 with TRBJ1-1; 9 bases line up with TRBD1. With V trimmed by 4 bases and J by 0 bases, 3 bases remained unmatched. Germline V gives CDR1 MNHEY, CDR2 SMNVEV (reference sequence). The CDR3 contains 15 residues. CDR3 amino acids: CASSWGQGMNTEAFF. The DNA of the CDR3 is TGTGCCAGCAGTTGGGGACAGGGAATGAACACTGAAGCTTTCTTT.

This clone was observed a handful of times. This rearrangement joins TRBV7-9 to TRBJ1-1; D remains ambiguous. This CDR3 region has 15 residues. V was clipped by 1 base and J by 1 base, with 10 bases between them. In germline, CDR1 is SEHNR, CDR2 FQNEAQ (reference sequence). This CDR3 is CASSLDNWQNTEAFF. The DNA of the CDR3 is TGTGCCAGCAGCTTAGATAATTGGCAGAACACTGAAGCTTTCTTT.

The chain links TRBV19 to TRBJ1-1, with D hard to call. The length of the CDR3 is 14 residues. Germline lookup yields CDR1 LNHDA and CDR2 SQIVND (reference sequence). V dropped 1 base and J dropped 3 bases, with 9 bases sitting between them. CDR3 protein: CASSIGQAYTEAFF. The DNA of the CDR3 is TGTGCCAGTAGTATAGGTCAGGCATACACTGAAGCTTTCTTT. The complete variable domain, with remaining parts taken from reference TRBV19 and TRBJ1-1, reads DGGITQSPKYLFRKEGQNVTLSCEQNLNHDAMYWYRQDPGQGLRLIYYSQIVNDFQKGDIAEGYSVSREKKESFPLTVTSAQKNPTAFYLCASSIGQAYTEAFFGQGTRLTVV.

The chain links TRBV7-9 to TRBJ1-5, with D unclear. The V gene lost 3 bases and the J gene lost 4 bases, with 7 bases spanning the gap. Germline CDR1 and CDR2: SEHNR and FQNEAQ (reference sequence). The CDR3 contains 13 residues. This CDR3 reads CASSFAVNQPQHF. CDR3 DNA: TGTGCCAGCAGCTTTGCGGTTAATCAGCCCCAGCATTTT.

This chain joins TRBV9 and TRBJ2-7, with D possibly TRBD1 on 6 matching bases. Trimming took 0 bases from V and 7 from J, leaving 20 bases between them. The germline V gene has CDR1 SGDLS and CDR2 YYNGEE. The CDR3 sequence is 16 residues long. This CDR3 reads CASSVDETGSRGEQYF. The CDR3 DNA sequence: TGTGCCAGCAGCGTAGACGAGACAGGATCCCGAGGAGAGCAGTACTTC.

This clone has just a few counts. This rearrangement joins TRBV19 to TRBJ2-7; D is unresolved. The CDR3 extends over 14 amino acids. With 0 bases removed from V and 1 base from J, the gap between germline ends came to 7 bases. The germline gives CDR1 LNHDA, CDR2 SQIVND (reference sequence). The CDR3 coding sequence is TGTGCCAGTAGTATAGATTTTCGGTCCTACGAGCAGTACTTC. Its protein is CASSIDFRSYEQYF.

This sequence joins TRBV3-1 (or the pseudogene TRBV3-2) and TRBJ1-6, with no clear D. The V gene's germline CDR1 is LGHDT and CDR2 YNNKEL (reference sequence). The CDR3 covers 13 residues. V was pared by 1 base and J by 14 bases, with 12 bases between. The CDR3 here is CASSQAHGSSLHF. CDR3 nucleotide sequence: TGTGCCAGCAGCCAAGCGCACGGTTCCTCCCTCCACTTT.

The J gene is TRBJ2-5, the V gene TRBV24-1; 7 positions agree with TRBD2. The ends lost 6 bases at V and 4 bases at J; junction bases unmatched: 13. Germline V lookup: CDR1 KGHDR, CDR2 SFDVKD. This CDR3 is built from 16 residues. The CDR3 region is CATSHGGLLERETQYF. The CDR3 nucleotides are TGTGCCACCAGTCACGGGGGACTACTTGAACGAGAGACCCAGTACTTC.

V usage is TRBV28 and J usage is TRBJ2-7; D gene unclear. The germline CDR1 and CDR2 sequences are MDHEN and SYDVKM. CDR3 length: 10 amino acids. Trimming pared 11 bases from V and 7 bases from J, leaving 12 bases between. For the CDR3, the DNA is TGTGCCTTCAGAACAAGAGAGCAGTACTTC. It yields the protein CAFRTREQYF.

This clone appeared a single time. The chain has TRBV6-1 and TRBJ1-4, with D possibly being TRBD1 (6 bases). Germline CDR1 MNHNS, CDR2 SASEGT. The ends were cut back, 4 bases at V and 4 bases at J, with 19 bases in the middle. The CDR3 consists of 17 residues. The DNA for the CDR3 is TGTGCCAGCAGTGGAGGGACAAAGGGAATCGTTAATGAAAAACTGTTTTTT. Protein: CASSGGTKGIVNEKLFF.

This clone turned up a few times. The rearrangement joins TRBV7-9 to TRBJ2-4; TRBD2 might be the D (6 bases). Deletions cut 4 bases from V and 9 bases from J, with 13 bases between. Germline assignment: CDR1 SEHNR and CDR2 FQNEAQ (reference sequence). The CDR3 spans 13 residues. The DNA of the CDR3 is TGTGCCAGCAGCTGGGACGGGGGTGGCATTCAGTACTTC. Protein product: CASSWDGGGIQYF.

The chain employs TRBV28 and TRBJ1-3; perhaps TRBD1 as D (5 bases). CDR1 MDHEN and CDR2 SYDVKM come from the germline V gene. Trimming pared 6 bases from V and 4 bases from J, leaving 19 bases between. The CDR3 consists of 16 residues. This chain's CDR3 is CASRGQGSGAGNTIYF. For the CDR3, the DNA is TGTGCCAGCAGAGGCCAGGGTAGTGGTGCGGGAAACACCATATATTTT.

The V gene is TRBV18, the J gene TRBJ2-1, with 10 bases identical to TRBD1. Germline CDR1 reads KGHSH; CDR2 reads LQKENI. This CDR3 is built from 15 residues. The V gene end was trimmed by 6 bases and the J gene end by 8 bases; junction bases not matched to a gene: 10. CDR3 amino acids: CASSPGTGDRDEQFF. The CDR3 coding sequence is TGTGCCAGCTCCCCCGGGACAGGGGACCGCGATGAGCAGTTCTTC.

V is TRBV19 and J is TRBJ2-1; D possibly corresponds to TRBD1 (6 bases). V was shortened by 6 bases and J by 2 bases, with 20 bases between the two germline ends. The germline gives CDR1 LNHDA, CDR2 SQIVND (reference sequence). The CDR3 spans 17 residues. In nucleotides, the CDR3 is TGTGCCAGTAGCCCCACCCACGACAGGCAGGCCTACAATGAGCAGTTCTTC. Amino acid sequence: CASSPTHDRQAYNEQFF.

Worth noting for this clone: Other DNA sequences within the sample encode an identical CDR3. The gene calls are TRBV5-1 and TRBJ2-5; D is unresolved. The germline CDR1 and CDR2 sequences are SGHRS and YFSETQ. The ends were cut back, 0 bases at V and 5 bases at J, with 5 bases in the middle. The CDR3 totals 12 residues. The DNA of the CDR3 is TGCGCCAGCAGCTTGGCCGGGGAGACCCAGTACTTC. It specifies CASSLAGETQYF.

The rearrangement links TRBV6-5 to TRBJ2-7; TRBD2 aligns across 7 bases. Germline-derived CDR1 and CDR2 are MNHEY and SVGAGI. Trimming removed 7 bases from V and 2 bases from J; junction bases left unmatched: 8. The CDR3 is made up of 14 amino acids. CDR3 nucleotide sequence: TGTGCCAGCATGGGGGGGGTGCCCCCCTACGAGCAGTACTTC. It specifies CASMGGVPPYEQYF.